The clone carrying this T cell receptor (beta chain) was seen repeatedly, ten times or more. These data are taken from a study of T cells in Graves' hyperthyroidism and ophthalmopathy. Amplification targeted TCR beta CDR3 regions from RNA transcripts. HTBI primers drove first-round RT-PCR of the TCR CDR3. TCRdb analysed the multiplex PCR reads with MiXCR anew, one entry per CDR3 protein. The profile shows 350,000 to 400,000 distinct CDR3 sequences, more than 13% of them singletons. The sample was blood. The sequence was obtained from a woman under 40 with Graves' hyperthyroidism.

The CDR3 sequence: CASSRQVVLDTQYF. DNA for the CDR3: TGTGCCAGCAGTAGACAGGTGGTGTTAGATACGCAGTATTTT. The chain carries TRBV27 and TRBJ2-3, with a tentative D call TRBD1 (6 bases). The CDR3 totals 14 residues. Germline values: CDR1 MNHEY, CDR2 SMNVEV (reference sequence). Trimming cost V 5 bases and J 5 bases, with 14 bases left between them.